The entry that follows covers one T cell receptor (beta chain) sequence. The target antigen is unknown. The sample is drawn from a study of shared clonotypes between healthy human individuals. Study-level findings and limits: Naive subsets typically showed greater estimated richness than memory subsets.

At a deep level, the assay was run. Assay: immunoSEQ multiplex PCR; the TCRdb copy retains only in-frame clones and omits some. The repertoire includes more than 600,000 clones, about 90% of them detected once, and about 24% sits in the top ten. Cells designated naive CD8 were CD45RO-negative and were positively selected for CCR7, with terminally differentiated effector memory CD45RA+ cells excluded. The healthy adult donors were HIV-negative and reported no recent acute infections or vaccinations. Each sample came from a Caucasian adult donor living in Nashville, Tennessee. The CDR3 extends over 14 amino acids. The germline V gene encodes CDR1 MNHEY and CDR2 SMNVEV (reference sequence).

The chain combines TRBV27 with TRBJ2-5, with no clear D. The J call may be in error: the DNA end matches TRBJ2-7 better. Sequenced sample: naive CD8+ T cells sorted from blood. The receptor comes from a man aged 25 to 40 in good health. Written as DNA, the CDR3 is TGTGCCAGCAGTTTAGGTGCCCTGGCGTACGAGCAGTACTTC. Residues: CASSLGALAYEQYF.